The 11 T cell receptor beta chains below were found in one sample sequenced in a study of blood T cell repertoires in COVID-19 (dated by TCRdb to about 2020). The library came from the immunoSEQ multiplex PCR assay. Here the immuneACCESS table is served through TCRdb, limited to in-frame sequences with V and J called. Missing clones are a known gap in these copies; in checked studies unresolved V genes cover under half, and the rest lacks a known reason. The table for this sample lists 200,000 to 250,000 clones; 83% of them were counted only once. Over 1% of the sample is held by the ten biggest clonotypes. Sequencing was performed on peripheral blood. The receptors derive from a woman aged 30 to 39 with COVID-19, enrolled during active disease.

The gene calls are TRBV28 and TRBJ1-4, with D hard to call. Trimming took off 3 bases at V and 8 bases at J, with 16 bases between the two ends. The germline gives CDR1 MDHEN, CDR2 SYDVKM. The CDR3 length is 15 residues. CDR3 sequence reads: CASSLEREFNEKLFF. Here the CDR3 DNA reads TGTGCCAGCAGTTTGGAGCGGGAATTTAACGAAAAACTGTTTTTT.

This chain uses TRBV3-1 (or the pseudogene TRBV3-2) with TRBJ2-7; TRBD1 aligns across 11 bases. The CDR3 runs to 14 residues. Trimming took 4 bases from V and 4 from J; bases not matched to a gene: 3. Germline-derived CDR1 and CDR2 are LGHDT and YNNKEL (reference sequence). The CDR3 protein is CASSPGQGEYEQYF. The DNA for the CDR3 is TGTGCCAGCAGCCCGGGACAGGGGGAATACGAGCAGTACTTC.

This clone was observed a handful of times. The rearrangement links TRBV5-1 to TRBJ2-1; D gene uncertain. This CDR3 comprises 14 residues. V lost 1 base and J lost 0, with 5 bases in between. Germline V CDR1 and CDR2: SGHRS, YFSETQ. The CDR3 region is CASSLLSSYNEQFF. CDR3 nucleotide sequence: TGCGCCAGCAGCTTGCTCAGCTCCTACAATGAGCAGTTCTTC.

About this clone itself: The sample contains more than one DNA sequence encoding this CDR3. This chain joins TRBV12-3 or TRBV12-4 and TRBJ1-5; D gene uncertain. V was clipped by 3 bases and J by 7 bases, with 10 bases between them. The CDR3 runs to 13 residues. CDR3 bases: TGTGCCAGCAGTTTCGGAGGTGGGCAGCCCCAGCATTTT. Amino acid sequence: CASSFGGGQPQHF.

V usage is TRBV6-1 and J usage is TRBJ2-7, with D maybe TRBD2 (6 bases). This CDR3 comprises 15 residues. The V end lost 3 bases, the J end lost 0 bases, and 12 bases lay between the germline ends. Per germline, CDR1 MNHNS and CDR2 SASEGT. For the CDR3, the DNA is TGTGCCAGCAGTGATAGGGGACTCCTCTCCTACGAGCAGTACTTC. Its protein is CASSDRGLLSYEQYF.

Only a few counts were recorded for this clone. The chain employs TRBV15 and TRBJ2-1; D perhaps matches TRBD2 (6 bases). Germline V gene data show CDR1 as LNHNV and CDR2 as YYDKDF (reference sequence). The CDR3 loop spans 16 amino acids. V was cut by 0 bases and J by 8 bases, with 17 bases left in between. CDR3 in DNA: TGTGCCACCAGCAGAGATCGGGGCCAACTAGCCTATGAGCAGTTCTTC. Protein product: CATSRDRGQLAYEQFF.

The chain joins TRBV5-6 to TRBJ2-1, with no clear D. The CDR3 sequence is 12 residues long. With 3 bases removed from V and 8 bases from J, the gap between germline ends came to 9 bases. From germline, CDR1 is SGHDT and CDR2 YYEEEE. CDR3 loop: CASSWSIDEQFF. In nucleotides, the CDR3 is TGTGCCAGCAGCTGGAGTATCGATGAGCAGTTCTTC. The full variable domain, rest sourced from reference TRBV5-6 and TRBJ2-1, is DAGVTQSPTHLIKTRGQQVTLRCSPKSGHDTVSWYQQALGQGPQFIFQYYEEEERQRGNFPDRFSGHQFPNYSSELNVNALLLGDSALYLCASSWSIDEQFFGPGTRLTVL.

The chain is built from TRBV19 and TRBJ2-1; 11 bases agree with TRBD2. With V trimmed by 5 bases and J by 7 bases, 7 bases remained unmatched. Germline CDR1 LNHDA, CDR2 SQIVND (reference sequence). The CDR3 is made up of 15 amino acids. Here the CDR3 reads CASSPLAGGENEQFF. In nucleotides, the CDR3 is TGTGCCAGTAGTCCCCTAGCGGGAGGAGAGAATGAGCAGTTCTTC. Drawing the rest from reference TRBV19 and TRBJ2-1, the complete variable domain is DGGITQSPKYLFRKEGQNVTLSCEQNLNHDAMYWYRQDPGQGLRLIYYSQIVNDFQKGDIAEGYSVSREKKESFPLTVTSAQKNPTAFYLCASSPLAGGENEQFFGPGTRLTVL.

The V call is TRBV18, the J call TRBJ2-3; D might be TRBD1 (8 bases). Germline CDR1 KGHSH, CDR2 LQKENI. CDR3 length: 16 amino acids. With 6 bases removed from V and 5 bases from J, the gap between germline ends came to 21 bases. The CDR3 loop is CASSPQGAGVGDTQYF. The CDR3 coding sequence is TGTGCCAGCTCGCCCCAGGGGGCGGGGGTTGGAGATACGCAGTATTTT.

The chain employs TRBV19 and TRBJ2-3; 11 positions match TRBD2. V lost 3 bases to trimming and J lost 2 bases; unmatched junction nucleotides: 4. The germline gives CDR1 LNHDA, CDR2 SQIVND (reference sequence). This CDR3 spans 16 amino acids. DNA for the CDR3: TGTGCCAGTAGTATTCTAGCGGGAGGATCCACAGATACGCAGTATTTT. The encoded protein is CASSILAGGSTDTQYF. Combining the CDR3 with reference TRBV19 and TRBJ2-3 gives the whole variable domain DGGITQSPKYLFRKEGQNVTLSCEQNLNHDAMYWYRQDPGQGLRLIYYSQIVNDFQKGDIAEGYSVSREKKESFPLTVTSAQKNPTAFYLCASSILAGGSTDTQYFGPGTRLTVL.

This clone is a singleton in its sample. V gene TRBV5-4 combines with J gene TRBJ2-7, with TRBD2 matching 10 bases. Germline CDR1 reads SGHNT; CDR2 reads YYREEE (reference sequence). Germline trimming cut 4 bases from V and 1 base from J; bases unmatched to any gene: 8. CDR3 length: 16 amino acids. The CDR3 nucleotides are TGTGCCAGCAGCCAAGGACTAGCGGCAACTTCCTACGAGCAGTACTTC. Translating gives CASSQGLAATSYEQYF.